Shown below are 25 T cell receptor beta chains from a single sample sequenced in a study of T-cell reconstitution after alpha-beta-depleted transplantation in children (TCRdb year 2016). The sample's treatment or condition label, decoded: allogeneic hematopoietic cell transplantation with graft depleted of TCRalphabeta T cells and CD19 B cells. Library creation used PCR. Instrument used: Illumina HiSeq 2500. TCR library preparation used molecular barcoding, with unique molecular identifiers applied to normalize quantification of the TCRbeta repertoire. TCRdb reworked the public reads: Q25 trimming with fastp, MiXCR clone assembly, productive beta chains retained. Each record represents a unique CDR3 protein, reported with the most common genes and DNA among its rows. The sample contains 490,000 or so distinct CDR3 sequences, roughly 10% of them found a single time. Approximately 2% of the sample lies in the top ten.

Material: PBMCs, obtained before TCRalphabeta/CD19-depleted stem cell transplant. Source of these receptors: a child aged 2-15 years with inherited bone marrow failure, due to receive a stem cell transplant.

This clonotype has only a few counts. J is TRBJ2-1 and V is TRBV14; D is ambiguous. The V gene's germline CDR1 is SGHDN and CDR2 FVKESK. Trimming left V 0 bases short and J 1 base short, with 13 bases between. This CDR3 is 17 amino acids long. CDR3 in DNA: TGTGCCAGCAGCCAAGATGTACGAGGAAAGTCCTACAATGAGCAGTTCTTC. As protein: CASSQDVRGKSYNEQFF.

This clonotype was observed many times. This rearrangement joins TRBV7-2 to TRBJ1-6; TRBD1 is a possible D gene (6 bases). Trimming took off 3 bases at V and 3 bases at J, with 12 bases between the two ends. CDR3 length: 16 amino acids. Per germline, CDR1 SGHTA and CDR2 FQGNSA. CDR3: CASSFEPGHYNSPLHF. The CDR3 DNA reads as TGTGCCAGCAGCTTCGAACCGGGACACTATAATTCACCCCTCCACTTT.

This clonotype was picked up many times. The chain joins TRBV12-3 or TRBV12-4 to TRBJ2-7; no clear D gene. The CDR3 has 11 amino acids. V dropped 8 bases and J dropped 1 base, with 6 bases sitting between them. The CDR3 loop reads CASGESYEQYF. DNA for the CDR3: TGTGCCAGCGGTGAGTCCTACGAGCAGTACTTC.

This clonotype was seen repeatedly, ten times or more. The CDR3 reads CASSQAGTGGIYEQYF. CDR3 sequence (DNA): TGTGCCAGCAGCCAAGCGGGGACAGGGGGAATCTACGAGCAGTACTTC. This chain links TRBV3-1 with TRBJ2-7; 11 bases align to TRBD1. Germline loops: CDR1 LGHDT, CDR2 YNNKEL (reference sequence). The CDR3 runs 16 residues. V shed 1 base and J 3 bases; nucleotides not matched to a gene: 5.

This clonotype was picked up many times. This chain links TRBV7-9 with TRBJ2-5, with a weak D call TRBD2 (5 bases). V gave up 5 bases and J gave up 4 bases, with 14 bases separating them. Looked up from germline, CDR1 is SEHNR and CDR2 is FQNEAQ (reference sequence). This CDR3 spans 14 amino acids. The CDR3 loop is CASSPLDGVETQYF. CDR3 nucleotides: TGTGCCAGCAGCCCACTGGACGGGGTAGAGACCCAGTACTTC.

This clonotype was picked up a small number of times. The chain joins TRBV20-1 to TRBJ1-6, with TRBD1 identical over 7 bases. Looked up from germline, CDR1 is DFQATT and CDR2 is SNEGSKA (reference sequence). The length of the CDR3 is 18 residues. With V trimmed by 5 bases and J by 1 base, 14 bases remained unmatched. DNA for the CDR3: TGCAGTGCTGTAGACAGGGTGGTAGGAGCGTCCTATAATTCACCCCTCCACTTT. Its translation: CSAVDRVVGASYNSPLHF.

This clonotype was observed a handful of times. The chain employs TRBV19 and TRBJ2-4; D not resolved. This CDR3 has 13 residues. Germline-derived CDR1 and CDR2 are LNHDA and SQIVND (reference sequence). V lost 7 bases to trimming and J lost 0 bases, with 7 bases between them. CDR3 coding DNA: TGTGCCAGTATAGGAATAGCCAAAAACATTCAGTACTTC. Amino acid sequence: CASIGIAKNIQYF.

This clonotype was detected ten times or more. The V gene is TRBV27, the J gene TRBJ1-3; TRBD1 might be the D (6 bases). The germline gives CDR1 MNHEY, CDR2 SMNVEV (reference sequence). V was trimmed by 5 bases and J by 4 bases, leaving 18 bases between them. This CDR3 is built from 16 residues. CDR3 loop: CASSPLTGFSGNTIYF. The CDR3 DNA is TGTGCCAGCAGTCCGCTTACAGGGTTTTCGGGAAACACCATATATTTT.

This clonotype was picked up many times. This sequence joins TRBV6-5 and TRBJ2-7; D gene ambiguous. V lost 0 bases and J 12 bases, leaving 18 bases between the germline ends. The CDR3 is 14 residues long. Germline CDR1 and CDR2: MNHEY and SVGAGI. The DNA for the CDR3 is TGTGCCAGCAGTTACTCAGACGGATCCCGGGTGGTGTACTTC. This gives the protein CASSYSDGSRVVYF.

With respect to this clonotype: This may be a read error: a much more frequent sequence differs by one nucleotide. The V and J genes are TRBV20-1 and TRBJ2-3, with D perhaps TRBD2 (6 bases). V dropped 6 bases and J dropped 4 bases, with 29 bases sitting between them. Germline CDR1 and CDR2: DFQATT and SNEGSKA (reference sequence). The CDR3 has 18 residues. The CDR3 DNA reads as TGCAGTGCCCAGAGCCCTAGCGCTGACTCGTGGAGCGCAGATACGCAGTATTTT. Encoded protein: CSAQSPSADSWSADTQYF.

This clonotype was seen many times. This chain joins TRBV19 and TRBJ2-1, with D uncertain. Germline loops: CDR1 LNHDA, CDR2 SQIVND (reference sequence). The V and J ends lost 4 bases and 5 bases respectively, with 9 bases between them. CDR3 length equals 13 residues. The CDR3, as DNA: TGTGCCAGTAGTACCAGGTCCCACAATGAGCAGTTCTTC. Its protein product is CASSTRSHNEQFF.

In this sample, this clonotype turned up many times. This rearrangement joins TRBV29-1 to TRBJ2-5, with TRBD1 matching 11 bases. Germline loops: CDR1 SQVTM, CDR2 ANQGSEA. With 4 bases clipped from V and 5 bases from J, the junction kept 6 bases outside the gene matches. This CDR3 region has 14 residues. The CDR3 DNA reads TGCAGCGTTGGGGGGACAGGGGGTCAGGAGACCCAGTACTTC. Translated, it gives CSVGGTGGQETQYF.

In its sample, this clonotype was seen many times. J is TRBJ1-5 and V is TRBV19; 10 bases are shared with TRBD1. The CDR3 has 18 amino acids. V dropped 4 bases and J dropped 1; count of bases not matched to a gene: 10. CDR1 and CDR2 (germline): LNHDA, SQIVND (reference sequence). CDR3 sequence reads: CASSTSGGDRGSNQPQHF. CDR3 nucleotide sequence: TGTGCCAGTAGTACCTCTGGGGGGGACAGGGGAAGCAATCAGCCCCAGCATTTT. The full variable domain, completed using reference TRBV19 and TRBJ1-5, is DGGITQSPKYLFRKEGQNVTLSCEQNLNHDAMYWYRQDPGQGLRLIYYSQIVNDFQKGDIAEGYSVSREKKESFPLTVTSAQKNPTAFYLCASSTSGGDRGSNQPQHFGDGTRLSIL.

This clonotype was detected ten times or more. The CDR3 sequence is CASSYLGTGEQYF. In nucleotides, the CDR3 is TGTGCCAGCAGTTACCTTGGGACAGGGGAACAGTACTTC. The rearrangement joins TRBV6-2 or TRBV6-3 to TRBJ2-7; 10 nucleotides match TRBD1. V lost 2 bases and J lost 10; bases outside the gene matches: 5. The CDR3 sequence is 13 residues long. CDR1 and CDR2 (germline): MNHEY, SVGEGT.

This clonotype was seen a handful of times. The CDR3 spells CATSRDLTETQYF. Written as DNA, the CDR3 is TGTGCCACCAGCAGAGATCTAACCGAGACCCAGTACTTC. The genes are TRBV15 and TRBJ2-5; D unclear. Trimming shortened V by 0 bases and J by 5 bases, and 7 bases separated the two germline ends. The germline CDR1 and CDR2 sequences are LNHNV and YYDKDF (reference sequence). This CDR3 is 13 amino acids long.

This clonotype was counted only a few times. The chain uses TRBV30 and TRBJ1-1; the D is unclear. The germline V gene encodes CDR1 GTSNPN and CDR2 SVGIG (reference sequence). Trimming left V 2 bases short and J 1 base short, with 8 bases between. The length of the CDR3 is 13 residues. The CDR3 bases are TGTGCCTGGAGTAAGGAAGAGAACACTGAAGCTTTCTTT. Residues: CAWSKEENTEAFF.

This clonotype was picked up many times. The chain recombines TRBV19 with TRBJ2-2; D unresolved. The CDR3 extends over 12 amino acids. Trimming cost V 9 bases and J 4 bases, with 9 bases left between them. The V gene's germline CDR1 is LNHDA and CDR2 SQIVND (reference sequence). CDR3 nucleotides: TGTGCCAGCAGCATTCGCACCGGGGAGCTGTTTTTT. Its protein product is CASSIRTGELFF.

This clonotype has at least ten counts. The chain links TRBV7-9 to TRBJ1-2; a weak D match, TRBD1 (5 bases). The V and J ends lost 4 bases and 0 bases respectively, with 9 bases between them. Germline values: CDR1 SEHNR, CDR2 FQNEAQ (reference sequence). The CDR3 totals 14 residues. The CDR3 region is CASSSGGTNYGYTF. CDR3 sequence (DNA): TGTGCCAGCAGCTCCGGGGGGACTAACTATGGCTACACCTTC.

This clonotype appeared a few times. The gene calls are TRBV19 and TRBJ1-5; unclear D gene. Trimming stripped 0 bases from V and 4 bases from J, with 7 bases between. CDR3 size: 14 residues. In germline, CDR1 is LNHDA, CDR2 SQIVND (reference sequence). CDR3 amino acids: CASSIEQQNQPQHF. The CDR3 coding sequence is TGTGCCAGTAGTATAGAACAGCAGAATCAGCCCCAGCATTTT.

This clonotype was counted between two and nine times. CDR3: CASSYGRTVAKNIQYF. The CDR3 DNA is TGCGCCAGCAGCTATGGGCGGACGGTAGCCAAAAACATTCAGTACTTC. This chain uses TRBV4-3 with TRBJ2-4; D is ambiguous. Looked up from germline, CDR1 is LGHNA and CDR2 is YSLEER. V shed 5 bases and J shed 0 bases, with 14 bases lying between them. The CDR3 spans 16 residues.

The table lists this clonotype with a few counts. The V call is TRBV28, the J call TRBJ1-1, with TRBD1 identical over 8 bases. The CDR3 is 13 amino acids. Per germline, CDR1 MDHEN and CDR2 SYDVKM. V lost 4 bases, J lost 7 bases, and 5 bases stayed unmatched. The chain's CDR3 is CASSSETGGEAFF. As DNA, the CDR3 is TGTGCCAGCAGTTCAGAAACAGGGGGTGAAGCTTTCTTT.

This clonotype appeared a few times. This chain joins TRBV11-2 and TRBJ2-7; TRBD2 aligns across 9 bases. Germline assignment: CDR1 SGHAT and CDR2 FQNNGV. After removal of 3 bases from V and 1 base from J, the junction contained 1 base not matched to a gene. The CDR3 consists of 14 residues. CDR3 residues: CASSFGLASYEQYF. The DNA of the CDR3 is TGTGCCAGCAGCTTCGGACTAGCGTCCTACGAGCAGTACTTC.

This clonotype was observed a few times. The chain combines TRBV4-3 with TRBJ1-2; D is perhaps TRBD1 (6 bases). V was shortened by 4 bases and J by 6 bases, with 12 bases between the two germline ends. The germline gives CDR1 LGHNA, CDR2 YSLEER. The CDR3 runs 13 residues. Here the CDR3 reads CASSLIAGDGYTF. Written as DNA, the CDR3 is TGCGCCAGCAGCCTCATCGCAGGGGATGGCTACACCTTC.

Ten or more counts support this clonotype. The CDR3 DNA follows: TGTGCCAGCAGCTCTGGACTAATGAACACTGAAGCTTTCTTT. This gives the protein CASSSGLMNTEAFF. J is TRBJ1-1 and V is TRBV7-2; D is ambiguous. V lost 4 bases, J lost 0 bases, and 9 bases lay in between. The germline V gene has CDR1 SGHTA and CDR2 FQGNSA. CDR3 length: 14 amino acids.

This clonotype was seen repeatedly, ten times or more. V and J are TRBV6-2 or TRBV6-3 and TRBJ2-1; 8 positions agree with TRBD2. CDR3 length: 15 residues. The junction had 5 bases not matched to a gene; V was cut back by 2 bases and J by 5 bases. Per germline, CDR1 MNHEY and CDR2 SVGEGT. CDR3 residues: CASSYGLAGNNEQFF. In DNA form, the CDR3 reads TGTGCCAGCAGTTACGGGTTAGCGGGGAACAATGAGCAGTTCTTC.